The clone carrying this T cell receptor beta chain came up once. The antigen is unknown. This specimen includes other DNA sequences encoding the same CDR3. The record originates from a study of shared clonotypes between healthy human individuals. Broader study findings: Sample collection involved blood only; tissue repertoires are likely different.

The method was immunoSEQ multiplex PCR; TCRdb's version includes in-frame clones alone and lacks a portion of them. The sample lists fewer than 800,000 clones, 92% seen once, with 24% in the top ten. The V end lost 5 bases, the J end lost 4 bases, and 9 bases lay between the germline ends. Looked up from germline, CDR1 is SEHNR and CDR2 is FQNEAQ (reference sequence). This CDR3 has 12 amino acids. In the naive CD8 group, cells lacked CD45RO and were positively selected for CCR7, so terminally differentiated effector memory CD45RA+ cells were left out. The V gene is TRBV7-9, the J gene TRBJ2-7; D gene unclear. The receptor's source is a man aged 25-45 years in good health. Sequenced: naive CD8+ T cells sorted from blood. The CDR3 bases are TGTGCCAGCAGCCCAGTTAGTTACGAGCAGTACTTC. Its protein is CASSPVSYEQYF.